The 28 T cell receptor beta chains presented below share a single source sample, sequenced in a study of shared clonotypes between healthy human individuals. The table came from immunoSEQ multiplex PCR; TCRdb's copy has only in-frame clones and leaves some out. The data contain 450,000 to 650,000 clones, 70% to 80% of them singletons. The material sequenced was PBMCs. The receptors here all came from a middle-aged woman in good health. Some clones in this sample may be carry-over from other donors' samples.

The chain is built from TRBV7-2 and TRBJ1-5; the D is unclear. The length of the CDR3 is 14 residues. V lost 1 base to trimming and J lost 6 bases, with 10 bases between them. Germline loops: CDR1 SGHTA, CDR2 FQGNSA. CDR3 nucleotide sequence: TGTGCCAGCAGCTTAGATGGTGTGGTTCAGCCCCAGCATTTT. As protein: CASSLDGVVQPQHF.

Details on this clone: This clone may be a read error of a much larger clone one base away. V usage is TRBV4-2 and J usage is TRBJ1-1, with D tentatively TRBD1 (5 bases). V gave up 4 bases and J gave up 1 base, with 7 bases separating them. Germline CDR1 is LGHNA and CDR2 is YNFKEQ. The length of the CDR3 is 13 residues. The CDR3 here is CASSPGQNTEAFF. The CDR3 bases are TGTGCCAGCAGCCCAGGACAGAACACTGAAGCTTTCTTT.

This clone was picked up many times. The CDR3 protein is CASSSAHSGENSPLHF. The CDR3 nucleotides read TGTGCCAGCAGTTCGGCACACAGTGGGGAAAATTCACCCCTCCACTTT. The V and J genes are TRBV28 and TRBJ1-6; D gene ambiguous. The V gene lost 4 bases and the J gene lost 7 bases, with 17 bases spanning the gap. The germline V gene encodes CDR1 MDHEN and CDR2 SYDVKM. There are 16 residues in the CDR3.

V gene TRBV5-8 combines with J gene TRBJ1-2; D gene ambiguous. There are 15 residues in the CDR3. Trimming removed 4 bases at V and 7 bases at J, with 20 bases between. Per germline, CDR1 SGHTS and CDR2 YDEGEE. CDR3 sequence reads: CASSPEWASDGGYTF. CDR3 coding DNA: TGTGCCAGCAGCCCTGAATGGGCGAGCGACGGTGGCTACACCTTC.

This clone was picked up one time. A read error may produce the germline difference seen at one junction end. The genes are TRBV4-2 and TRBJ1-2, with D maybe TRBD1 (5 bases). The CDR3 totals 13 residues. Germline CDR1 and CDR2: LGHNA and YNFKEQ. CDR3 residues: CASSQERGLYQAF. CDR3 nucleotide sequence: TGTGCCAGCAGCCAAGAGAGGGGACTTTACCAGGCCTTC.

This clone came up many times. The rearrangement joins TRBV1 to TRBJ2-1; the table names TRBD2, a call not compared with the DNA. TRBV1 is a pseudogene. There are 16 residues in the CDR3. CDR3 in DNA: TGCACCAGCAGCCATCCCGGGACTCGCGGCTACAATGAGCAGTTCTTC. This encodes CTSSHPGTRGYNEQFF.

On this clone: The junction differs from germline at one of its ends, possibly a read error. This chain joins TRBV30 and TRBJ1-2, with no clear D. The CDR3 spans 13 residues. The germline gives CDR1 GTSNPN, CDR2 SVGIG (reference sequence). CDR3 in amino acids: CAWSVLASELKVF. The CDR3 DNA is TGTGCCTGGAGTGTACTAGCTTCCGAGCTGAAAGTTTTC.

CDR3 residues: CASSRDNSYEQYF. The CDR3 DNA follows: TGTGCCAGCAGTCGGGACAACTCCTACGAGCAGTACTTC. The rearrangement links TRBV7-9 to TRBJ2-7, with a tentative D call TRBD1 (6 bases). The CDR3 sequence is 13 residues long. Per the germline V gene, CDR1 is SEHNR and CDR2 is FQNEAQ (reference sequence). V was shortened by 6 bases and J by 0 bases, with 9 bases between the two germline ends.

Comments on this clone: This sequence is one base from a far larger clone and is likely a read error. At the DNA level, this CDR3 is encoded by other sequences in the same sample as well. This chain uses TRBV6-4 with TRBJ2-1; D possibly corresponds to TRBD1 (6 bases). CDR1 MRHNA and CDR2 SNTAGT come from the germline V gene. The length of the CDR3 is 13 residues. CDR3 bases: TGCGCCAGCAGTGACCGGGACAACAATGAGCAGTTCTTC. Its protein is CASSDRDNNEQFF.

The chain carries TRBV5-5 and TRBJ1-4; a possible D gene is TRBD1 (6 bases). CDR1 SGHKS and CDR2 YYEKEE come from the germline V gene (reference sequence). The CDR3 totals 16 residues. Between the trimmed V and J ends, which lost 6 bases and 0 bases, there was a span of 15 bases. The DNA for the CDR3 is TGTGCCAGCACACGGGACACAACTGCAACTAATGAAAAACTGTTTTTT. It specifies CASTRDTTATNEKLFF.

The sample holds a few counts of this clone. The chain carries TRBV19 and TRBJ1-2; D perhaps matches TRBD1 (6 bases). The CDR3 runs 16 residues. CDR1 LNHDA and CDR2 SQIVND come from the germline V gene (reference sequence). V dropped 3 bases and J dropped 3 bases, with 17 bases sitting between them. CDR3 coding DNA: TGTGCCAGTAGTATCATGGGGGGCGCGTCGGACTATGGCTACACCTTC. Residues: CASSIMGGASDYGYTF.

This clone has more than one count but fewer than ten. The chain recombines TRBV7-2 with TRBJ2-6, with unresolved D. This CDR3 comprises 13 residues. The V gene lost 3 bases and the J gene lost 4 bases, with 4 bases spanning the gap. Germline values: CDR1 SGHTA, CDR2 FQGNSA. The CDR3 region is CASSFLGANVLTF. CDR3 DNA sequence: TGTGCCAGCAGCTTTCTGGGGGCCAACGTCCTGACTTTC.

Remarks on this clone: A read error is likely here: a far larger clone is one base away. Within the sample, other DNA sequences also encode this same CDR3. This chain uses TRBV28 with TRBJ1-4, with no clear D. There are 11 residues in the CDR3. With 5 bases removed from V and 5 bases from J, the gap between germline ends came to 3 bases. Germline lookup yields CDR1 MDHEN and CDR2 SYDVKM. The CDR3: CASSLNEKLFF. The CDR3 DNA reads TGTGCCAGCAGTCTAAATGAAAAACTGTTTTTT.

The V and J genes are TRBV6-6 and TRBJ2-5; 7 nucleotides match TRBD2. The CDR3 runs 16 residues. The trim removed 2 bases at V and 1 base at J, leaving 7 bases unmatched. Per germline, CDR1 MNHNY and CDR2 SVGAGI (reference sequence). In nucleotides, the CDR3 is TGTGCCAGCAGTTACCCATCGGGACTACTCCAAGAGACCCAGTACTTC. It translates to CASSYPSGLLQETQYF.

The gene calls are TRBV12-5 and TRBJ2-1; D unresolved. Germline V gives CDR1 LGHNT, CDR2 FRNRAP. V was clipped by 5 bases and J by 5 bases, with 13 bases between them. CDR3 length: 14 residues. The CDR3 is CASGLGKAHNEQFF. DNA for the CDR3: TGTGCTAGTGGTCTCGGAAAGGCGCACAATGAGCAGTTCTTC.

V and J are TRBV29-1 and TRBJ1-1, with D uncertain. Per the germline V gene, CDR1 is SQVTM and CDR2 is ANQGSEA. The CDR3 runs to 13 residues. Trimming took off 4 bases at V and 2 bases at J, with 11 bases between the two ends. CDR3 residues: CSVGRTDNTEAFF. The CDR3 nucleotides read TGCAGCGTTGGTCGTACGGATAACACTGAAGCTTTCTTT.

This clone was seen a few times. The rearrangement joins TRBV30 to TRBJ2-3; D is ambiguous. The CDR3 has 15 amino acids. The ends were cut back, 2 bases at V and 0 bases at J, with 12 bases in the middle. Germline V gene data show CDR1 as GTSNPN and CDR2 as SVGIG (reference sequence). The CDR3 is CAWSLIVASTDTQYF. For the CDR3, the DNA is TGTGCCTGGAGTTTAATTGTGGCAAGCACAGATACGCAGTATTTT.

This clone was seen ten or more times. The chain uses TRBV7-9 and TRBJ2-5; D ambiguous. The CDR3 loop spans 13 amino acids. V lost 3 bases, J lost 2 bases, and 7 bases lay in between. Looked up from germline, CDR1 is SEHNR and CDR2 is FQNEAQ (reference sequence). As DNA, the CDR3 is TGTGCCAGCAGCTTCCGGGCACAAGAGACCCAGTACTTC. Protein product: CASSFRAQETQYF.

The chain joins TRBV7-2 to TRBJ1-4, with 9 bases matching TRBD1. The V gene end was trimmed by 4 bases and the J gene end by 2 bases; junction bases not matched to a gene: 5. Per the germline V gene, CDR1 is SGHTA and CDR2 is FQGNSA. The CDR3 runs to 16 residues. The CDR3 DNA is TGTGCCAGCAGCTCACAGGGGGCGATGACTAATGAAAAACTGTTTTTT. It translates to CASSSQGAMTNEKLFF. The full variable domain, in which reference TRBV7-2 and TRBJ1-4 provide the parts outside the CDR3, is GAGVSQSPSNKVTEKGKDVELRCDPISGHTALYWYRQSLGQGLEFLIYFQGNSAPDKSGLPSDRFSAERTGGSVSTLTIQRTQQEDSAVYLCASSSQGAMTNEKLFFGSGTQLSVL.

The chain links TRBV11-2 to TRBJ2-7; maybe TRBD1 (6 bases). Germline-derived CDR1 and CDR2 are SGHAT and FQNNGV. V was cut by 10 bases and J by 5 bases, with 12 bases left in between. The CDR3 length is 11 residues. As DNA, the CDR3 is TGTGCCACCACCTCAGGGGACGAGCAGTACTTC. Translating gives CATTSGDEQYF.

The V and J genes are TRBV27 and TRBJ2-1; D not certain. Germline CDR1 reads MNHEY; CDR2 reads SMNVEV (reference sequence). V was clipped by 1 base and J by 0 bases, with 4 bases between them. This CDR3 has 14 residues. The chain's CDR3 is CASSLWSSYNEQFF. As DNA, the CDR3 is TGTGCCAGCAGTTTATGGAGCTCCTACAATGAGCAGTTCTTC.

This clone appeared many times. The V and J genes are TRBV5-1 and TRBJ2-7; D perhaps matches TRBD2 (6 bases). The germline CDR1 and CDR2 sequences are SGHRS and YFSETQ. The CDR3 runs to 14 residues. Trimming left V 5 bases short and J 7 bases short, with 19 bases between. The CDR3 loop is CASSLPGLSREQYF. The CDR3 DNA is TGCGCCAGCAGTTTGCCGGGACTTTCGCGGGAGCAGTACTTC.

This clone was seen at least ten times. The sample carries other DNA sequences with the same CDR3. V is TRBV19 and J is TRBJ2-7, with 10 bases identical to TRBD2. The CDR3 length is 15 residues. Germline V gene sequence: CDR1 LNHDA, CDR2 SQIVND (reference sequence). Trimming removed 3 bases from V and 0 bases from J; junction bases left unmatched: 2. CDR3: CASSMTSGSSYEQYF. CDR3 in DNA: TGTGCCAGTAGTATGACTAGCGGGTCCTCCTACGAGCAGTACTTC.

This rearrangement joins TRBV5-5 to TRBJ2-5; 7 bases agree with TRBD1. The V gene's germline CDR1 is SGHKS and CDR2 YYEKEE (reference sequence). V lost 4 bases to trimming and J lost 4 bases; unmatched junction nucleotides: 4. The CDR3 consists of 13 residues. The CDR3, as DNA: TGTGCCAGCAGCCTGGGACAGATAGAGACCCAGTACTTC. Translation gives CASSLGQIETQYF.

With respect to this clone: This same CDR3 is encoded by further DNA sequences in the sample. V and J are TRBV15 and TRBJ2-7; 7 nucleotides align to TRBD1. The V segment lost 6 bases and the J segment 2 bases; nucleotides outside the gene matches: 10. The germline gives CDR1 LNHNV, CDR2 YYDKDF (reference sequence). This CDR3 comprises 15 residues. This chain's CDR3 is CATRDRDQGTYEQYF. In DNA, the CDR3 is TGTGCCACCAGAGACAGGGACCAAGGAACCTACGAGCAGTACTTC.

This clone was counted a few times. The chain employs TRBV4-2 and TRBJ2-7; possibly TRBD1 or TRBD2 for D (5 bases each). This CDR3 contains 15 residues. Trimming removed 0 bases at V and 0 bases at J, with 9 bases between. Germline CDR1 reads LGHNA; CDR2 reads YNFKEQ. This CDR3 reads CASSQDRGSSYEQYF. In DNA, the CDR3 is TGTGCCAGCAGCCAAGACCGGGGCAGCTCCTACGAGCAGTACTTC.

This clone was found once. A clone one base away is much larger, so this may be a read error. This sample also contains other DNA sequences that code for the same CDR3. The rearrangement links TRBV30 to TRBJ2-1; 9 nucleotides match TRBD2. From germline, CDR1 is GTSNPN and CDR2 SVGIG (reference sequence). The CDR3 extends over 14 amino acids. For the CDR3, the DNA is TGCGCCTGGAGTGCGGGAGGGGGCTACAATGAGCAGTTCTTC. This gives the protein CAWSAGGGYNEQFF.

This clone was counted between two and nine times. The rearrangement links TRBV30 to TRBJ1-4; no firm D call. This CDR3 is 13 amino acids long. Trimming stripped 5 bases from V and 5 bases from J, with 12 bases between. CDR1 and CDR2 from the germline V gene are GTSNPN and SVGIG (reference sequence). DNA for the CDR3: TGTGCCTGGGCGGCAGCTCACAATGAAAAACTGTTTTTT. This sequence encodes CAWAAAHNEKLFF.